This TCR beta chain was sequenced for a study of blood T cell repertoires in COVID-19. Measured with immunoSEQ multiplex PCR; TCRdb has only the in-frame clones, and not every one. The table lists some 370,000 clones, 80% to 85% of them singletons, with 5% to 5.5% in the top ten. This CDR3 has 13 residues. With 2 bases clipped from V and 10 bases from J, the junction kept 9 bases outside the gene matches. Germline CDR1 reads GTSNPN; CDR2 reads SVGIG (reference sequence). The table lists this clone with a count of one. The source is a woman aged 50 to 65 who had recovered from COVID-19. This chain connects TRBV30 to TRBJ1-2; TRBD1 aligns across 8 bases. The sample was PBMCs or T cells enriched from blood (not recorded which). Written as DNA, the CDR3 is TGTGCCTGGAGTCTACAGGGGGGACGGGACTACACCTTC. As protein: CAWSLQGGRDYTF.